This T cell receptor (beta chain) stems from a study of OX40 agonist ivuxolimab in advanced cancers. Concerning this clone: Antigen specificity is unknown.

The protocol was immunoSEQ multiplex PCR, while the TCRdb copy is restricted to in-frame clones and leaves out a portion. The table records about 100,000 clones, over 75% of them present only once. The CDR3 has 13 amino acids. Trimming pared 0 bases from V and 7 bases from J, leaving 10 bases between. The germline V gene encodes CDR1 SGHRS and CDR2 YFSETQ. Overall study results and limits: Which antigen the expanded peripheral T cells recognized is unknown.

This TCR was sampled from an adult with an advanced solid tumor such as melanoma, head and neck, liver or kidney cancer. This chain links TRBV5-1 with TRBJ1-1, with D uncertain. The specimen comprised CD4+ or CD8+ T cells sorted from blood, sampled in a trial of the OX40 agonist ivuxolimab. The CDR3 bases are TGCGCCAGCAGCTTGGTGTTTGGCGGTGAAGCTTTCTTT. Translation gives CASSLVFGGEAFF.